The clone carrying this T cell receptor beta chain was seen at least ten times. Its target is not known. Exclusion of patients followed from uncontrolled infection, other autoimmune disease, pregnancy or lactation. Source material for PBMCs was over 7.5 ml fresh peripheral blood. The data are from a study of T cells in Graves' hyperthyroidism and ophthalmopathy. Findings of the study overall: In simple terms, a model built on 13 V-J features told ophthalmopathy apart from stable hyperthyroidism.

Amplification of TCR beta CDR3 regions used RNA as the template. The HTBI primer set served for first-round RT-PCR of the TCR CDR3. TCRdb ran MiXCR on the multiplex PCR reads and lists one entry per CDR3 protein. The profile shows more than 500,000 distinct CDR3 sequences, roughly 14% of them singletons. Trimming stripped 0 bases from V and 8 bases from J, with 19 bases between. The CDR3 covers 16 residues. CDR1 MGHRA and CDR2 YSYEKL come from the germline V gene. The TCR was taken from a woman aged 40 to 50 with Graves' ophthalmopathy. The chain uses TRBV4-1 and TRBJ2-5; a possible D gene is TRBD1 (5 bases). Sequenced sample: blood. DNA of the CDR3: TGCGCCAGCAGCCAAGATAGGGGAATAAACAAGAGAACCCAGTACTTC. The encoded protein is CASSQDRGINKRTQYF.